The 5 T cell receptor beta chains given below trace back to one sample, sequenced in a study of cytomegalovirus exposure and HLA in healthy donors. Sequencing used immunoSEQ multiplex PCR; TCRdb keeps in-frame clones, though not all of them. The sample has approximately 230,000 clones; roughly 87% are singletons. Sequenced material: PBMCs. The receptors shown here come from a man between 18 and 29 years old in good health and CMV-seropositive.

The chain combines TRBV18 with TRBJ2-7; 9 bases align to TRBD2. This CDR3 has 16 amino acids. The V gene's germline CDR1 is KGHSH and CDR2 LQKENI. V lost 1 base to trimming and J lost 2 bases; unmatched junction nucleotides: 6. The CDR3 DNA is TGTGCCAGCTCACCACTTATTAGCGGGAGCCCCTACGAGCAGTACTTC. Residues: CASSPLISGSPYEQYF.

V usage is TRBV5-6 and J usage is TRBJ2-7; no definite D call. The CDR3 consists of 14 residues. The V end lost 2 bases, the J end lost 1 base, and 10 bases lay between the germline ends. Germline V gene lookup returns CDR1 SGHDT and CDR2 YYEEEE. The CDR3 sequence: CASSFGSNSYEQYF. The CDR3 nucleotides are TGTGCCAGCAGCTTCGGTTCAAATTCCTACGAGCAGTACTTC.

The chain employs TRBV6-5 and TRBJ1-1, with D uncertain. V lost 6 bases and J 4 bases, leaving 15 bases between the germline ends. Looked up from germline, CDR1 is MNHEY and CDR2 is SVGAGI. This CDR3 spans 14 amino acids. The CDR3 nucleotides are TGTGCCAGCAGCCTGGTAGGTCTGGGCACTGAAGCTTTCTTT. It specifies CASSLVGLGTEAFF.

The CDR3 coding sequence is TGTGCTAGTGGTCCCTGGACAGGTCAAGAGACCCAGTACTTC. Protein: CASGPWTGQETQYF. The V and J genes are TRBV12-5 and TRBJ2-5; TRBD1 aligns across 7 bases. The trim removed 5 bases at V and 2 bases at J, leaving 5 bases unmatched. The CDR3 is 14 amino acids. Germline CDR1 reads LGHNT; CDR2 reads FRNRAP.

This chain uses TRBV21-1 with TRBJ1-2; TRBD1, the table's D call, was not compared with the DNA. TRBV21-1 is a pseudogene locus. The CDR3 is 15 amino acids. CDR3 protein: CASSGRDRYAYGYTF. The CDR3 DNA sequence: TGTGCCAGCAGCGGGAGGGACAGGTATGCCTATGGCTACACCTTC.